This T cell receptor (beta chain) is from a study of OX40 agonist ivuxolimab in advanced cancers. This table comes from immunoSEQ multiplex PCR, and its TCRdb copy is limited to in-frame clones, with some not included. The sample has about 75,000 clones, about 85% seen once. General study findings and limits: Determination of antigen specificity was not performed for the expanded peripheral T cells.

About this clone itself: The antigen is undetermined.

Germline V gene sequence: CDR1 MRHNA, CDR2 SNTAGT. The germline V and J ends were trimmed by 4 bases and 8 bases, with 12 bases remaining between them. The CDR3 runs to 13 residues. This specimen consisted of CD4+ or CD8+ T cells sorted from blood, obtained in a trial of the OX40 agonist ivuxolimab. This receptor was obtained from an adult with an advanced solid tumor such as melanoma, head and neck, liver or kidney cancer. The V and J genes are TRBV6-4 and TRBJ2-1; D remains ambiguous. The CDR3 sequence: CASSVERGDEQFF. DNA of the CDR3: TGTGCCAGCAGTGTCGAGCGAGGCGATGAGCAGTTCTTC.